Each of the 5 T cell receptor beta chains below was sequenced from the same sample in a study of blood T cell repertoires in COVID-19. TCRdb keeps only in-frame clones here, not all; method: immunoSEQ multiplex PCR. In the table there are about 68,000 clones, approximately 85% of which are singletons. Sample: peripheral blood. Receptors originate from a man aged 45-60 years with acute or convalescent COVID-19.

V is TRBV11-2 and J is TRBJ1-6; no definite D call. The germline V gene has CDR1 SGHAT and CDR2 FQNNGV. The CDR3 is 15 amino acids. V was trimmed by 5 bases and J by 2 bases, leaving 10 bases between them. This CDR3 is CASSGWRPYNSPLHF. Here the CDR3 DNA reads TGTGCCAGCAGCGGGTGGCGGCCCTATAATTCACCCCTCCACTTT. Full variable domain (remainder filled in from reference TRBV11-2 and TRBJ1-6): EAGVAQSPRYKIIEKRQSVAFWCNPISGHATLYWYQQILGQGPKLLIQFQNNGVVDDSQLPKDRFSAERLKGVDSTLKIQPAKLEDSAVYLCASSGWRPYNSPLHFGNGTRLTVT.

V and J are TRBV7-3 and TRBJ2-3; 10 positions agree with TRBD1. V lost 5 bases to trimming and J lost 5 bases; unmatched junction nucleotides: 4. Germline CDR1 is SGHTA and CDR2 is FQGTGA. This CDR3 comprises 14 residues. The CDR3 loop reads CASSDGTGVDTQYF. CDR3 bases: TGTGCCAGCAGCGATGGGACAGGGGTAGATACGCAGTATTTT.

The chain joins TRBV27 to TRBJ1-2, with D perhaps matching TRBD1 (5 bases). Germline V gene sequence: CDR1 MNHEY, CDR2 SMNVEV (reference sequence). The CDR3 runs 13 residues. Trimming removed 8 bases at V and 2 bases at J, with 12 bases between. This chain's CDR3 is CASATDRNYGYTF. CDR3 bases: TGTGCCAGCGCCACCGACAGAAACTATGGCTACACCTTC.

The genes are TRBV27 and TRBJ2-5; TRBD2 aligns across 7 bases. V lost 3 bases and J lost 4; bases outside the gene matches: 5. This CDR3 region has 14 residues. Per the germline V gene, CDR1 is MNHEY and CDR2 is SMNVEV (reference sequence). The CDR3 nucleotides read TGTGCCAGCAGTTTCGGGGGGAACGGAGAGACCCAGTACTTC. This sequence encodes CASSFGGNGETQYF.

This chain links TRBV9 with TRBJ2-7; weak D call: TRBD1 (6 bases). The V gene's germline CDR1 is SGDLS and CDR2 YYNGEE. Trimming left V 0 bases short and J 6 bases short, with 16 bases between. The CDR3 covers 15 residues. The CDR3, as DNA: TGTGCCAGCAGCGTAGCGGCAGGGGCGCTGTGCGAGCAGTACGTC. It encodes CASSVAAGALCEQYV.